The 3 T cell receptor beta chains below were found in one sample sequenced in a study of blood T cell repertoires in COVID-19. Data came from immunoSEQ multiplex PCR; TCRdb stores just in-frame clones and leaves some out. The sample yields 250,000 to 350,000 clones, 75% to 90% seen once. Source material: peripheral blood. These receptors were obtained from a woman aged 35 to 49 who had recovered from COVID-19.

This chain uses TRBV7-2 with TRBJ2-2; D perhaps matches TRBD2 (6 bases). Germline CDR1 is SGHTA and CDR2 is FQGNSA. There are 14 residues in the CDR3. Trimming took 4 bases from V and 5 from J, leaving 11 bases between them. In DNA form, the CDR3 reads TGTGCCAGCAGCTCGGGACTTCCGACCGGGGAGCTGTTTTTT. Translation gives CASSSGLPTGELFF.

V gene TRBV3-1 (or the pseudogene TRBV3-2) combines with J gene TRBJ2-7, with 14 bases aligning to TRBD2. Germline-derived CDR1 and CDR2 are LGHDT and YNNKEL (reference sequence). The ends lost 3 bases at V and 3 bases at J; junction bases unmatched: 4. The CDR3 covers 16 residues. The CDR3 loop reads CASSQGTSGSFYEQYF. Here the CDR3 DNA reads TGTGCCAGCAGCCAGGGGACTAGCGGGAGTTTCTACGAGCAGTACTTC.

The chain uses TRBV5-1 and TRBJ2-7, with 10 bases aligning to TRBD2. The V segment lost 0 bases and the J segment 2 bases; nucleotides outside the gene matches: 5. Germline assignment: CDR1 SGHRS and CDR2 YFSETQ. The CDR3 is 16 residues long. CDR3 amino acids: CASSLAGLASPYEQYF. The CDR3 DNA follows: TGCGCCAGCAGCTTGGCGGGACTAGCGTCCCCCTACGAGCAGTACTTC.